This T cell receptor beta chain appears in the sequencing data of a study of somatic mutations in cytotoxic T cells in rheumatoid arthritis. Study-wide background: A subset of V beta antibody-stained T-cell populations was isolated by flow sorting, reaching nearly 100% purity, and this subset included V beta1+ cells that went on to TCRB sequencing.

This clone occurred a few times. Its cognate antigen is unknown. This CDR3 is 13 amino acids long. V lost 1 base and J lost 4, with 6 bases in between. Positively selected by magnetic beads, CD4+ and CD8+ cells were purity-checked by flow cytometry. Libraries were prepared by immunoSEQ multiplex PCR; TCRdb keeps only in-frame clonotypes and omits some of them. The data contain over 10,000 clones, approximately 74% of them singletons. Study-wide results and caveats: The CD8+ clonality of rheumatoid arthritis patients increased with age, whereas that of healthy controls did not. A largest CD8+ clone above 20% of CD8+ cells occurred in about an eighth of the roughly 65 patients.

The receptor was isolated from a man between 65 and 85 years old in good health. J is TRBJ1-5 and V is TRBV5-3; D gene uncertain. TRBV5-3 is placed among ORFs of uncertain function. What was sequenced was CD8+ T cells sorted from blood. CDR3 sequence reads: CARSLSTNQPQHF. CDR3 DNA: TGTGCCAGAAGCTTGTCCACTAATCAGCCCCAGCATTTT.